This T cell receptor (beta chain) stems from a study of T cells in Graves' hyperthyroidism and ophthalmopathy. The investigators amplified TCR beta CDR3 regions from RNA transcripts. A set of HTBI primers served as the primers for a first-round RT-PCR of the TCR CDR3. TCRdb used MiXCR to reprocess the multiplex PCR reads, holding one entry per CDR3 protein. In the table there are 450,000 to 650,000 distinct CDR3 sequences, 11% to 15% of which are singletons. This CDR3 is 14 amino acids long. V was cut by 8 bases and J by 4 bases, with 14 bases left in between. Germline values: CDR1 SNHLY, CDR2 FYNNEI.

This chain links TRBV2 with TRBJ1-4; D is perhaps TRBD1 (5 bases). Sequenced sample: blood. The origin of this receptor is a woman between 18 and 29 years old with Graves' ophthalmopathy. CDR3: CASFQGPGNEKLFF. Here the CDR3 DNA reads TGTGCCAGCTTCCAGGGACCCGGTAATGAAAAACTGTTTTTT.